Sequencing of this TCR beta chain was carried out in a study of blood T cell repertoires in COVID-19 (TCRdb year 2020). Some background on the complete study: The collaborator samples originated in the United States, Italy and Spain and spanned the acute and convalescent phases of COVID-19. The prospective study material was composed of cDNA or gDNA derived from T cells, B-cell-depleted T cells, or PBMCs. Subjects who had been exposed to COVID-19, were actively infected with it, or had recovered from it provided the deeply sampled blood TCRbeta repertoires that made up the dataset. A freely available public database, intended as a resource for researchers studying the immune response to SARS-CoV-2, is where the repertoires were released. The samples were drawn from two sources: the first 160 participants of the ongoing ImmuneRACE study, and 1,254 subjects contributed by 6 global collaborators. The sample metadata nearly always contained a de-identified subject ID, COVID-19 status, age in years and sex. Where available, HLA class I and class II types were taken from metadata supplied by the sample provider and were not determined by assay-based typing.

TCRbeta CDR3 regions were amplified from genomic DNA by means of the immunoSEQ Assay, a bias-controlled multiplex PCR. Processing in the source paper ran as follows. The number of nucleated cells in each sample was estimated by amplification of reference gene primers within the assay. Sequence reads were collapsed and filtered to measure the absolute abundance of every unique TCRbeta CDR3 rearrangement. Productive Simpson clonality was computed per sample as the square root of Simpson's diversity index over productive rearrangements. TCRdb limited this immuneACCESS table to in-frame rearrangements with V and J called. A share of clones is missing; checked studies link under half to unresolved V genes, and the rest is unexplained. V and J calls and clone size are given by that table; D and trimming were obtained from the DNA. The sample table records approximately 300,000 clones; around 90% of these occur just once. 6.8% of the sample is held by the ten biggest clonotypes.

One collaborating source in Seattle enrolled patients during active infection and followed them longitudinally through the course of disease. Each collaborating institution followed its own protocols to collect whole blood in K2EDTA tubes. For TCRbeta analysis, collaborators shipped samples as frozen whole blood, isolated PBMCs, or DNA extracted from either of those sample types. General study outcomes and caveats: Clinical and demographic metadata were provided uncurated, with the amount varying by source and participant.

About this clone: The antigen it recognizes is unknown. No base-level quality is on record; no much larger clone is a single base apart.

The sequenced sample consisted of peripheral blood. The receptor's source is a woman aged 25 to 39 with COVID-19, enrolled during active disease.

The CDR3 region has the sequence CAWSGGQGAGNTIYF. The nucleotide sequence reads TGTGCCTGGAGTGGGGGACAGGGTGCAGGAAACACCATATATTTT. The chain uses TRBV30 and TRBJ1-3; TRBD1 matches 9 bases in the middle. For this chain, trimming is 1 base at the V end and 4 bases at the J end, and the number of junction bases without a gene match is 5. Measured from the cysteine to the phenylalanine, the CDR3 is 15 residues long. Here the CDR3 DNA is all that survives: 45 bases in frame from base 1. CDR1 GTSNPN and CDR2 SVGIG were looked up in the germline V gene (reference sequence).